This entry lists 22 T cell receptor beta chains sequenced from one sample in a study of blood T cell repertoires in COVID-19. Measured with immunoSEQ multiplex PCR; TCRdb has only the in-frame clones, and not every one. The table records some 300,000 clones, nearly 90% of them present only once. The sample comprised peripheral blood. The receptors were sampled from a woman between 40 and 50 years old with COVID-19, enrolled during active disease.

The chain is built from TRBV9 and TRBJ1-2, with 9 bases lining up with TRBD1. This CDR3 comprises 13 residues. Germline V gives CDR1 SGDLS, CDR2 YYNGEE. V lost 4 bases to trimming and J lost 6 bases; unmatched junction nucleotides: 4. The CDR3, as DNA: TGTGCCAGCAGCTTCACAGGGGGCAATGGCTACACCTTC. It is translated as CASSFTGGNGYTF.

This chain uses TRBV30 with TRBJ1-6, with D maybe TRBD1 (5 bases). The germline CDR1 and CDR2 sequences are GTSNPN and SVGIG (reference sequence). The CDR3 runs to 13 residues. V was pared by 2 bases and J by 9 bases, with 11 bases between. CDR3 sequence (DNA): TGTGCCTGGAGTCGCCAGGGATTTTCACCCCTCCACTTT. Encoded protein: CAWSRQGFSPLHF.

The CDR3 DNA sequence: TGTGCCAGCAGTTTAGCTGGGAGCTCCTACGAGCAGTACTTC. Translation gives CASSLAGSSYEQYF. This chain joins TRBV28 and TRBJ2-7; D may be TRBD2 (5 bases). Trimming cost V 2 bases and J 0 bases, with 8 bases left between them. CDR1 MDHEN and CDR2 SYDVKM come from the germline V gene. The length of the CDR3 is 14 residues.

This rearrangement joins TRBV27 to TRBJ1-1; D not certain. V was cut by 6 bases and J by 0 bases, with 17 bases left in between. CDR3 length: 16 residues. CDR1 and CDR2 from the germline V gene are MNHEY and SMNVEV (reference sequence). CDR3 amino acids: CASSRGGPDLNTEAFF. CDR3 bases: TGTGCCAGCAGCCGGGGTGGGCCCGATTTGAACACTGAAGCTTTCTTT.

This clone is a singleton in its sample. This rearrangement joins TRBV5-1 to TRBJ2-2; 7 bases align to TRBD1. Losses at the gene ends were 4 bases for V and 6 bases for J; bases not matched to a gene: 12. The CDR3 runs to 16 residues. CDR1 is SGHRS and CDR2 is YFSETQ in the germline V gene. The CDR3 is CASSLDNNRGAGELFF. CDR3 bases: TGCGCCAGCAGCCTGGACAATAACAGGGGCGCCGGGGAGCTGTTTTTT.

CDR3 in amino acids: CASSPLPGPSNTGELFF. The CDR3 DNA follows: TGTGCCAGCTCACCACTACCTGGGCCTTCGAACACCGGGGAGCTGTTTTTT. The V and J genes are TRBV18 and TRBJ2-2; D not certain. Germline V gives CDR1 KGHSH, CDR2 LQKENI. The CDR3 has 17 residues. Trimming cost V 1 base and J 0 bases, with 12 bases left between them.

V is TRBV7-9 and J is TRBJ2-5, with D possibly TRBD1 on 6 matching bases. V dropped 1 base and J dropped 4 bases, with 16 bases sitting between them. Germline V lookup: CDR1 SEHNR, CDR2 FQNEAQ (reference sequence). This CDR3 is 16 amino acids long. The CDR3 spells CASSLGLLGAGETQYF. The CDR3 region has the DNA TGTGCCAGCAGCTTAGGACTGTTGGGGGCCGGAGAGACCCAGTACTTC.

The CDR3 bases are TGTGCCAGTACCCGAGCAACAGGGGGCACAGATACGCAGTATTTT. Translation gives CASTRATGGTDTQYF. The rearrangement links TRBV19 to TRBJ2-3; 7 nucleotides match TRBD1. Germline values: CDR1 LNHDA, CDR2 SQIVND (reference sequence). The junction had 8 bases not matched to a gene; V was cut back by 7 bases and J by 1 base. The CDR3 covers 15 residues.

This rearrangement joins TRBV28 to TRBJ1-2; 10 nucleotides align to TRBD1. The CDR3 is 16 residues long. Germline V lookup: CDR1 MDHEN, CDR2 SYDVKM. V lost 6 bases, J lost 7 bases, and 14 bases stayed unmatched. The CDR3 nucleotides are TGTGCCAGCAGGGCCCGGGACAGGGGTTCAATTGGTGGCTACACCTTC. It is translated as CASRARDRGSIGGYTF.

J is TRBJ2-7 and V is TRBV7-9; D gene uncertain. Germline-derived CDR1 and CDR2 are SEHNR and FQNEAQ (reference sequence). Trimming removed 2 bases from V and 2 bases from J, with 10 bases in between. The CDR3 is 14 amino acids. The CDR3 nucleotides are TGTGCCAGCAGCTTATACCAGGCCACCTACGAGCAGTACTTC. Translated, it gives CASSLYQATYEQYF.

The chain employs TRBV29-1 and TRBJ2-1; D is unclear. Germline CDR1 is SQVTM and CDR2 is ANQGSEA. V dropped 4 bases and J dropped 0 bases, with 10 bases sitting between them. CDR3 size: 14 residues. The CDR3 loop is CSVGVRSSYNEQFF. The CDR3 DNA is TGCAGCGTTGGAGTAAGGAGCTCCTACAATGAGCAGTTCTTC.

The CDR3 DNA follows: TGCGCCAGCAGCCAAGATCCTACGCAAACAGCTGGAAACACCATATATTTT. Its protein is CASSQDPTQTAGNTIYF. The V call is TRBV4-3, the J call TRBJ1-3; unclear D gene. In germline, CDR1 is LGHNA, CDR2 YSLEER. The CDR3 length is 17 residues. V was pared by 0 bases and J by 2 bases, with 14 bases between.

This sequence joins TRBV27 and TRBJ2-7; D is perhaps TRBD2 (6 bases). V shed 3 bases and J shed 3 bases, with 15 bases lying between them. The CDR3 consists of 15 residues. Germline CDR1 reads MNHEY; CDR2 reads SMNVEV (reference sequence). CDR3 nucleotide sequence: TGTGCCAGCAGTTTTGTCGGGGGAGAGGGCTACGAGCAGTACTTC. It translates to CASSFVGGEGYEQYF.

CDR3 sequence (DNA): TGCAGCGTTGATAACACAAACACCTTC. Its translation: CSVDNTNTF. The genes are TRBV29-1 and TRBJ1-2; D is undetermined. Trimming cost V 3 bases and J 12 bases, with 8 bases left between them. The CDR3 is 9 amino acids. Germline assignment: CDR1 SQVTM and CDR2 ANQGSEA.

The chain uses TRBV2 and TRBJ1-2; D possibly corresponds to TRBD1 (5 bases). V dropped 1 base and J dropped 4 bases, with 13 bases sitting between them. Germline CDR1 is SNHLY and CDR2 is FYNNEI. The CDR3 spans 15 residues. The CDR3 is CASSEGGGPVYGYTF. The CDR3 region has the DNA TGTGCCAGCAGTGAAGGGGGGGGTCCCGTCTATGGCTACACCTTC.

The rearrangement links TRBV19 to TRBJ2-3, with 7 bases matching TRBD2. Germline V CDR1 and CDR2: LNHDA, SQIVND (reference sequence). Trimming removed 5 bases from V and 2 bases from J; junction bases left unmatched: 4. The CDR3 covers 14 residues. This chain's CDR3 is CASSFLAATDTQYF. DNA for the CDR3: TGTGCCAGTAGTTTCCTAGCGGCCACAGATACGCAGTATTTT.

The J gene is TRBJ2-1, the V gene TRBV28; D is undetermined. Trimming stripped 11 bases from V and 6 bases from J, with 2 bases between. The CDR3 totals 8 residues. Germline lookup yields CDR1 MDHEN and CDR2 SYDVKM. The CDR3 region has the DNA TGTGCCCGCAATGAGCAGTTCTTC. It specifies CARNEQFF.

This chain links TRBV27 with TRBJ1-6, with D possibly TRBD1 on 5 matching bases. V gave up 2 bases and J gave up 9 bases, with 14 bases separating them. This CDR3 has 15 residues. Germline-derived CDR1 and CDR2 are MNHEY and SMNVEV (reference sequence). This chain's CDR3 is CASSLIGGASSPLHF. DNA for the CDR3: TGTGCCAGCAGTTTAATTGGAGGGGCTAGTTCACCCCTCCACTTT.

The chain links TRBV30 to TRBJ1-2, with 7 bases aligning to TRBD1. Germline V CDR1 and CDR2: GTSNPN, SVGIG (reference sequence). The CDR3 spans 16 residues. V was pared by 5 bases and J by 2 bases, with 14 bases of the junction left unmatched. The CDR3 protein is CAWAGWGDSGNYGYTF. CDR3 DNA sequence: TGTGCCTGGGCGGGGTGGGGGGACAGCGGAAACTATGGCTACACCTTC.

V usage is TRBV2 and J usage is TRBJ2-5; 12 bases match TRBD2. The CDR3 runs to 18 residues. CDR1 is SNHLY, CDR2 FYNNEI, per germline. Trimming removed 5 bases from V and 0 bases from J; junction bases left unmatched: 10. CDR3 residues: CASSPKTSGGLYQETQYF. CDR3 sequence (DNA): TGTGCCAGCAGTCCTAAGACTAGCGGGGGTCTATACCAAGAGACCCAGTACTTC.

The chain couples TRBV7-2 to TRBJ1-1; 9 positions match TRBD1. After removal of 2 bases from V and 4 bases from J, the junction contained 5 bases not matched to a gene. From germline, CDR1 is SGHTA and CDR2 FQGNSA. The CDR3 extends over 15 amino acids. In nucleotides, the CDR3 is TGTGCCAGCAGCTTAAAGGGGACAGGGCTCACTGAAGCTTTCTTT. Translating it yields CASSLKGTGLTEAFF.

This clone was counted a single time. The rearrangement joins TRBV19 to TRBJ1-6; D gene unclear. This CDR3 has 17 amino acids. The germline V and J ends were trimmed by 4 bases and 6 bases, with 19 bases remaining between them. CDR1 is LNHDA and CDR2 is SQIVND in the germline V gene (reference sequence). The CDR3 sequence is CASSTLTPSITNSPLHF. CDR3 coding DNA: TGTGCCAGTAGTACCTTGACACCATCCATTACTAATTCACCCCTCCACTTT.